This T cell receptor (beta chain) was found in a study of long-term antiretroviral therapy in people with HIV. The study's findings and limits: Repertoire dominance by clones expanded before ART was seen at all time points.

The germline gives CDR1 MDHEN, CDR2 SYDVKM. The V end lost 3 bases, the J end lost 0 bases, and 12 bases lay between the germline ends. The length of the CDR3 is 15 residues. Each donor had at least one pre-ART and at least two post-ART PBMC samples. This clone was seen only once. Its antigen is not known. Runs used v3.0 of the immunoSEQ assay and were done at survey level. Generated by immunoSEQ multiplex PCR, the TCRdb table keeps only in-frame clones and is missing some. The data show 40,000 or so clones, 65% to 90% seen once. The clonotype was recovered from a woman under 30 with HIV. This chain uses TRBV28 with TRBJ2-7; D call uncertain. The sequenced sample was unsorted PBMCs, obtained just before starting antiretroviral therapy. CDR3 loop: CASSFPAIGSYEQYF. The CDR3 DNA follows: TGTGCCAGCAGTTTTCCGGCCATCGGCTCCTACGAGCAGTACTTC.